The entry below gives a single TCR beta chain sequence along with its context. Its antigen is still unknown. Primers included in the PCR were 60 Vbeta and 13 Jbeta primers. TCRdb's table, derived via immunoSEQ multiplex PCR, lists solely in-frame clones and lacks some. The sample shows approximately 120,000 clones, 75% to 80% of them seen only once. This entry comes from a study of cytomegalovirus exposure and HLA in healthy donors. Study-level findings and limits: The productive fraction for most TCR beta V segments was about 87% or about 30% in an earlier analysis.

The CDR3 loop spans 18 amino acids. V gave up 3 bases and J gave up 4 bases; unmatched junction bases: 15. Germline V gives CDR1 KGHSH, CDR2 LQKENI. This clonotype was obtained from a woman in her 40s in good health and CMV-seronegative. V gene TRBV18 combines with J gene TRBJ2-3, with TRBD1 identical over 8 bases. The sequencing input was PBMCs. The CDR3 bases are TGTGCCAGCTCACCTCTCTTCGGGCAGGGGGCCATGGCAGATACGCAGTATTTT. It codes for CASSPLFGQGAMADTQYF. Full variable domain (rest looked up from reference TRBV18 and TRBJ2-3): NAGVMQNPRHLVRRRGQEARLRCSPMKGHSHVYWYRQLPEEGLKFMVYLQKENIIDESGMPKERFSAEFPKEGPSILRIQQVVRGDSAAYFCASSPLFGQGAMADTQYFGPGTRLTVL.